Following are 23 T cell receptor beta chains from one sample sequenced in a study of shared clonotypes between healthy human individuals. Libraries were prepared by immunoSEQ multiplex PCR; TCRdb keeps only in-frame clonotypes and omits some of them. The table shows about 2,500,000 clones, with around nine tenths occurring only once. The material sequenced was naive CD4+ T cells sorted from blood. Stated subset: CD45RA+ positively selected. The receptors come from a man aged 18 to 30 in good health.

The chain's CDR3 is CASSLGQEAFF. The CDR3 DNA reads TGCGCCAGCAGCTTGGGACAGGAAGCTTTCTTT. The chain has TRBV5-1 and TRBJ1-1; D might be TRBD1 (5 bases). Germline-derived CDR1 and CDR2 are SGHRS and YFSETQ. The CDR3 length is 11 residues. Trimming left V 0 bases short and J 8 bases short, with 5 bases between.

This clone showed up just once. Different DNA sequences within this sample yield the same CDR3. CDR3 amino acids: CASSLGSAYNEQFF. The CDR3 DNA is TGCGCCAGCAGCTTGGGTAGTGCCTACAATGAGCAGTTCTTC. J is TRBJ2-1 and V is TRBV5-1; the D is unclear. This CDR3 has 14 amino acids. V shed 0 bases and J shed 2 bases, with 6 bases lying between them. Per germline, CDR1 SGHRS and CDR2 YFSETQ.

To note about this clone: The same CDR3 arises from other DNA sequences in this sample as well. The rearrangement uses TRBV30 and TRBJ1-1; TRBD1 matches at 8 bases. CDR3 length equals 13 residues. Unmatched junction bases numbered 4, after V lost 3 bases and J lost 4 bases. The germline V gene has CDR1 GTSNPN and CDR2 SVGIG (reference sequence). The CDR3 DNA sequence: TGTGCCTGGAGCAGGGGGCTCGGCACTGAAGCTTTCTTT. It is translated as CAWSRGLGTEAFF.

This chain connects TRBV20-1 to TRBJ2-5; either TRBD1 or TRBD2 may fit D (5 bases each). Germline CDR1 reads DFQATT; CDR2 reads SNEGSKA (reference sequence). This CDR3 has 11 residues. This CDR3 is CSLGVLETQYF. Here the CDR3 DNA reads TGCAGCCTGGGGGTTCTGGAGACCCAGTACTTC.

The chain links TRBV7-9 to TRBJ1-3; possible D gene TRBD1, 6 bases. Germline loops: CDR1 SEHNR, CDR2 FQNEAQ (reference sequence). Trimming cost V 5 bases and J 0 bases, with 14 bases left between them. This CDR3 spans 16 amino acids. CDR3 in amino acids: CASSPVGTLSGNTIYF. CDR3 DNA: TGTGCCAGCAGCCCAGTAGGGACACTCTCTGGAAACACCATATATTTT.

A note on this clone: Other DNA sequences in this specimen translate into the identical CDR3. V gene TRBV30 combines with J gene TRBJ2-1, with a possible D match to TRBD2 (6 bases). CDR3 length: 13 amino acids. With 0 bases removed from V and 5 bases from J, the gap between germline ends came to 8 bases. CDR1 is GTSNPN and CDR2 is SVGIG in the germline V gene (reference sequence). Here the CDR3 DNA reads TGTGCCTGGAGTGTACGACTAGACAATGAGCAGTTCTTC. Protein sequence: CAWSVRLDNEQFF.

The rearrangement uses TRBV2 and TRBJ2-5, with TRBD2 identical over 11 bases. CDR1 is SNHLY, CDR2 FYNNEI, per germline. J lost 6 bases, V lost 4 bases, and 7 bases had no gene match. The CDR3 has 15 amino acids. CDR3 sequence: CASSVDGTSGQTQYF. CDR3 coding DNA: TGTGCCAGCAGTGTGGATGGGACTAGCGGTCAGACCCAGTACTTC.

V usage is TRBV19 and J usage is TRBJ2-7, with D tentatively TRBD2 (5 bases). The germline V gene has CDR1 LNHDA and CDR2 SQIVND (reference sequence). Trimming pared 6 bases from V and 2 bases from J, leaving 14 bases between. This CDR3 is 14 amino acids long. Here the CDR3 DNA reads TGTGCCAGTAGCGGACGATACGGGACCTACGAGCAGTACTTC. Its protein is CASSGRYGTYEQYF.

This clone was counted once. The chain combines TRBV19 with TRBJ2-5; 8 nucleotides line up with TRBD2. The V and J ends lost 6 bases and 4 bases, in that order; junction bases with no gene match: 7. CDR1 LNHDA and CDR2 SQIVND come from the germline V gene (reference sequence). CDR3 length equals 14 residues. This chain's CDR3 is CASRDGRAGETQYF. CDR3 bases: TGTGCCAGTAGAGACGGGAGGGCCGGAGAGACCCAGTACTTC.

The chain combines TRBV7-2 with TRBJ2-7; TRBD1 aligns across 12 bases. This CDR3 has 19 residues. V shed 5 bases and J 2 bases; nucleotides not matched to a gene: 16. Germline assignment: CDR1 SGHTA and CDR2 FQGNSA. CDR3 amino acids: CASSPHRDRGRREPYEQYF. The CDR3, as DNA: TGTGCCAGCAGCCCCCATAGGGACAGGGGGCGGCGGGAACCCTACGAGCAGTACTTC.

This rearrangement joins TRBV25-1 to TRBJ2-5; 7 nucleotides align to TRBD2. The CDR3 extends over 14 amino acids. Per germline, CDR1 MGHDK and CDR2 SYGVNS. Trimming removed 5 bases from V and 5 bases from J; junction bases left unmatched: 8. As DNA, the CDR3 is TGTGCCAGCAGTTCTAGCGGCCTAGGGGAGACCCAGTACTTC. Protein: CASSSSGLGETQYF.

The gene calls are TRBV11-2 and TRBJ1-2; D gene ambiguous. Deletions cut 3 bases from V and 3 bases from J, with 11 bases between. There are 14 residues in the CDR3. Looked up from germline, CDR1 is SGHAT and CDR2 is FQNNGV. CDR3 sequence (DNA): TGTGCCAGCAGCTTTTCCGACACGGACTATGGCTACACCTTC. Its protein product is CASSFSDTDYGYTF.

This clone was recorded only once. The rearrangement links TRBV6-4 to TRBJ2-2; 12 positions agree with TRBD2. The junction had 8 bases not matched to a gene; V was cut back by 6 bases and J by 6 bases. This CDR3 has 16 residues. Germline values: CDR1 MRHNA, CDR2 SNTAGT. The CDR3 loop reads CASRASASGRAGELFF. CDR3 DNA sequence: TGTGCCAGCAGAGCCTCTGCTAGCGGGAGGGCCGGGGAGCTGTTTTTT.

There are a few counts of this clone. This chain connects TRBV12-5 to TRBJ2-1; D unresolved. The CDR3 has 15 amino acids. V lost 7 bases and J lost 9, with 22 bases in between. From germline, CDR1 is LGHNT and CDR2 FRNRAP. The CDR3 sequence is CASVRPETYYGEQFF. The CDR3 coding sequence is TGTGCTAGTGTCCGTCCAGAGACCTACTACGGTGAGCAGTTCTTC.

Regarding this clone: The same CDR3 also results from other DNA sequences found in this sample. The V and J genes are TRBV5-1 and TRBJ2-1, with 7 bases lining up with TRBD1. This CDR3 region has 15 residues. V shed 4 bases and J 1 base; nucleotides not matched to a gene: 5. The germline gives CDR1 SGHRS, CDR2 YFSETQ. CDR3 loop: CASSRTGVSYNEQFF. CDR3 nucleotides: TGCGCCAGCAGCAGAACAGGGGTTTCCTACAATGAGCAGTTCTTC. Full variable domain (remainder filled in from reference TRBV5-1 and TRBJ2-1): KAGVTQTPRYLIKTRGQQVTLSCSPISGHRSVSWYQQTPGQGLQFLFEYFSETQRNKGNFPGRFSGRQFSNSRSEMNVSTLELGDSALYLCASSRTGVSYNEQFFGPGTRLTVL.

The chain employs TRBV6-1 and TRBJ2-2, with D possibly matching TRBD1 (5 bases). V dropped 2 bases and J dropped 6 bases, with 10 bases sitting between them. This CDR3 comprises 14 residues. CDR1 MNHNS and CDR2 SASEGT come from the germline V gene. The CDR3 loop reads CASSESRGAGELFF. The CDR3 bases are TGTGCCAGCAGTGAAAGTAGGGGTGCCGGGGAGCTGTTTTTT.

The gene calls are TRBV6-1 and TRBJ2-1; D not certain. The ends were cut back, 1 base at V and 7 bases at J, with 5 bases in the middle. Looked up from germline, CDR1 is MNHNS and CDR2 is SASEGT. The CDR3 totals 12 residues. CDR3 sequence: CASSEVGNEQFF. CDR3 DNA sequence: TGTGCCAGCAGTGAAGTGGGGAATGAGCAGTTCTTC.

The CDR3 DNA is TGTGCCAGCAGCCCGCGGGGTAGCTCCTTCAGCACAGATACGCAGTATTTT. Translated: CASSPRGSSFSTDTQYF. V is TRBV7-9 and J is TRBJ2-3; D is possibly TRBD2 (6 bases). The V end lost 5 bases, the J end lost 0 bases, and 18 bases lay between the germline ends. Germline V gene sequence: CDR1 SEHNR, CDR2 FQNEAQ (reference sequence). This CDR3 is 17 amino acids long.

The chain recombines TRBV5-1 with TRBJ2-1; TRBD1 matches at 8 bases. CDR1 is SGHRS and CDR2 is YFSETQ in the germline V gene. After removal of 7 bases from V and 0 bases from J, the junction contained 9 bases not matched to a gene. The length of the CDR3 is 16 residues. In DNA form, the CDR3 reads TGCGCCAGCGTCCCACAGGGGGACAACTCCTACAATGAGCAGTTCTTC. It codes for CASVPQGDNSYNEQFF.

J is TRBJ1-2 and V is TRBV5-4; 10 bases align to TRBD1. The CDR3 covers 12 residues. After removal of 3 bases from V and 14 bases from J, the junction contained 7 bases not matched to a gene. Germline V CDR1 and CDR2: SGHNT, YYREEE (reference sequence). CDR3 loop: CASSSDRGLDTF. As DNA, the CDR3 is TGTGCCAGCAGCTCTGACAGGGGGCTTGATACCTTC.

The rearrangement uses TRBV6-5 and TRBJ1-6; D may be TRBD1 (5 bases). Germline V CDR1 and CDR2: MNHEY, SVGAGI. The CDR3 runs 15 residues. V shed 2 bases and J shed 10 bases, with 15 bases lying between them. CDR3 coding DNA: TGTGCCAGCAGTTACGAAAGGAGGGGTGGATCACCCCTCCACTTT. Protein: CASSYERRGGSPLHF.

This clone was seen just once. The V gene is TRBV15, the J gene TRBJ2-5, with D perhaps assigned TRBD1 or TRBD2 (6 bases each). Germline V lookup: CDR1 LNHNV, CDR2 YYDKDF (reference sequence). V dropped 1 base and J dropped 3 bases, with 18 bases sitting between them. The CDR3 is 17 amino acids. The CDR3 DNA reads as TGTGCCACCAGCAGAGTTGGGGGGCTAGGGGACAAAGAGACCCAGTACTTC. This sequence encodes CATSRVGGLGDKETQYF.

The gene calls are TRBV5-1 and TRBJ1-1, with TRBD1 identical over 7 bases. There are 13 residues in the CDR3. From germline, CDR1 is SGHRS and CDR2 YFSETQ. The trim removed 4 bases at V and 11 bases at J, leaving 11 bases unmatched. The CDR3 loop reads CASSTQTGAPAFF. CDR3 coding DNA: TGCGCCAGCAGCACTCAAACAGGGGCTCCGGCTTTCTTT.